Each of the 32 T cell receptor beta chains below was sequenced from the same sample in a study of cytomegalovirus exposure and HLA in healthy donors. Amplification used 60 Vbeta primers and 13 Jbeta primers. The table came from immunoSEQ multiplex PCR; TCRdb's copy has only in-frame clones and leaves some out. The sample lists about 170,000 clones; about 85% were seen once. The sequenced sample was PBMCs. The receptor set was obtained from a boy younger than 10 in good health and CMV-seronegative.

The chain is built from TRBV30 and TRBJ2-7; TRBD2 might be the D (5 bases). V was pared by 2 bases and J by 1 base, with 12 bases between. The V gene's germline CDR1 is GTSNPN and CDR2 SVGIG (reference sequence). This CDR3 is 14 amino acids long. In DNA form, the CDR3 reads TGTGCCTGGAGTCCTGGAGGAGCGTCCTACGAGCAGTACTTC. Its translation is CAWSPGGASYEQYF. The full variable domain, rest sourced from reference TRBV30 and TRBJ2-7, is SQTIHQWPATLVQPVGSPLSLECTVEGTSNPNLYWYRQAAGRGLQLLFYSVGIGQISSEVPQNLSASRPQDRQFILSSKKLLLSDSGFYLCAWSPGGASYEQYFGPGTRLTVT.

The V and J genes are TRBV5-1 and TRBJ2-3; TRBD1 is a possible D gene (6 bases). CDR1 and CDR2 (germline): SGHRS, YFSETQ. The CDR3 spans 15 residues. The V and J ends lost 1 base and 5 bases respectively, with 14 bases between them. The CDR3 nucleotides read TGCGCCAGCAGCTTGACGGCAGGGGATGTAGATACGCAGTATTTT. Encoded protein: CASSLTAGDVDTQYF.

This chain uses TRBV5-5 with TRBJ1-1; 7 nucleotides line up with TRBD1. CDR3 length: 15 residues. Germline values: CDR1 SGHKS, CDR2 YYEKEE (reference sequence). J gave up 3 bases and V 5 bases, and 10 bases lay outside the gene matches. CDR3 sequence reads: CASSEQGPGDTEAFF. In DNA, the CDR3 is TGTGCCAGCAGTGAACAGGGGCCGGGTGACACTGAAGCTTTCTTT.

This chain uses TRBV7-2 with TRBJ2-2; D ambiguous. Trimming took off 4 bases at V and 1 base at J, with 4 bases between the two ends. The CDR3 is 13 residues long. Germline loops: CDR1 SGHTA, CDR2 FQGNSA. The CDR3 spells CASSSRNTGELFF. Written as DNA, the CDR3 is TGTGCCAGCAGCTCCCGGAACACCGGGGAGCTGTTTTTT.

There are a few counts of this clone. The chain is built from TRBV19 and TRBJ2-3; D is perhaps TRBD1 (6 bases). The CDR3 spans 14 residues. V lost 1 base and J lost 1, with 6 bases in between. Germline assignment: CDR1 LNHDA and CDR2 SQIVND (reference sequence). The CDR3 reads CASSIAGGTDTQYF. The CDR3 DNA reads as TGTGCCAGTAGTATAGCAGGGGGCACAGATACGCAGTATTTT.

The chain carries TRBV15 and TRBJ2-4; TRBD2 aligns across 7 bases. The CDR3 sequence is 16 residues long. Germline V CDR1 and CDR2: LNHNV, YYDKDF (reference sequence). Losses at the gene ends were 4 bases for V and 0 bases for J; bases not matched to a gene: 6. CDR3 in amino acids: CATSISGELAKNIQYF. In nucleotides, the CDR3 is TGTGCCACCAGCATAAGCGGGGAGCTAGCCAAAAACATTCAGTACTTC.

The chain combines TRBV2 with TRBJ1-6, with TRBD1 as a possible D gene (6 bases). Germline CDR1 reads SNHLY; CDR2 reads FYNNEI. V was trimmed by 3 bases and J by 10 bases, leaving 10 bases between them. CDR3 length: 13 amino acids. The CDR3 here is CASSDVGASPLHF. Here the CDR3 DNA reads TGTGCCAGCAGTGATGTGGGGGCCTCACCCCTCCACTTT.

The V gene is TRBV10-1, the J gene TRBJ2-7; weak D call: TRBD1 (6 bases). The CDR3 spans 14 residues. CDR1 and CDR2 (germline): WNHNN, SYGVQD (reference sequence). The ends were cut back, 6 bases at V and 3 bases at J, with 15 bases in the middle. In DNA, the CDR3 is TGCGCCAGCAGCCCTTGGACAGATTTCTACGAGCAGTACGTC. Translating gives CASSPWTDFYEQYV.

The CDR3 DNA is TGCAGCGTTGCAGGGTCGAGTAGCGGGGTCACAGATACGCAGTATTTT. Translated: CSVAGSSSGVTDTQYF. The chain couples TRBV29-1 to TRBJ2-3, with TRBD2 identical over 8 bases. The CDR3 runs to 16 residues. The trim removed 4 bases at V and 2 bases at J, leaving 11 bases unmatched. Germline V CDR1 and CDR2: SQVTM, ANQGSEA.

V usage is TRBV27 and J usage is TRBJ2-1, with TRBD2 as a possible D gene (6 bases). This CDR3 is 14 amino acids long. CDR1 is MNHEY, CDR2 SMNVEV, per germline (reference sequence). The V end was cut by 3 bases, the J end by 2 bases, with 8 bases between. The CDR3 protein is CASSLGGTYNEQFF. CDR3 DNA: TGTGCCAGCAGTTTGGGGGGTACCTACAATGAGCAGTTCTTC.

This rearrangement joins TRBV7-2 to TRBJ1-2; 7 bases are shared with TRBD1. The length of the CDR3 is 13 residues. J gave up 4 bases and V 4 bases, and 3 bases lay outside the gene matches. The germline gives CDR1 SGHTA, CDR2 FQGNSA. CDR3 protein: CASSSRTGYGYTF. The CDR3 coding sequence is TGTGCCAGCAGCTCCCGGACAGGCTATGGCTACACCTTC.

This chain links TRBV28 with TRBJ1-4; D is undetermined. V was clipped by 0 bases and J by 5 bases, with 13 bases between them. Looked up from germline, CDR1 is MDHEN and CDR2 is SYDVKM. This CDR3 has 16 amino acids. CDR3 loop: CASSLCQEIINEKLFF. The CDR3, as DNA: TGTGCCAGCAGTTTATGTCAAGAGATAATAAATGAAAAACTGTTTTTT.

This chain connects TRBV4-1 to TRBJ2-4; 9 nucleotides line up with TRBD1. Germline values: CDR1 MGHRA, CDR2 YSYEKL. The CDR3 is 19 amino acids. J was trimmed by 3 bases and V by 1 base; bases with no gene match: 13. The CDR3 coding sequence is TGCGCCAGCAGCCAAGGGGTCTTAGGGACAGGGATAAGCAAAAACATTCAGTACTTC. Its translation is CASSQGVLGTGISKNIQYF.

This sequence joins TRBV6-4 and TRBJ2-3, with D maybe TRBD2 (6 bases). This CDR3 has 14 amino acids. CDR1 and CDR2 from the germline V gene are MRHNA and SNTAGT. V lost 5 bases and J lost 2, with 11 bases in between. CDR3 bases: TGTGCCAGCAGTCCGGGACTTTCCACAGATACGCAGTATTTT. Protein: CASSPGLSTDTQYF.

The chain employs TRBV6-5 and TRBJ2-1; the D gene is possibly TRBD2 (6 bases). Germline assignment: CDR1 MNHEY and CDR2 SVGAGI. Trimming stripped 4 bases from V and 7 bases from J, with 14 bases between. The CDR3 contains 14 residues. The CDR3, as DNA: TGTGCCAGCAGTTCTCGGGCCGCGGGGAATGAGCAGTTCTTC. It codes for CASSSRAAGNEQFF.

This chain uses TRBV5-1 with TRBJ2-3; TRBD2 is a possible D gene (5 bases). CDR3 length equals 15 residues. Germline CDR1 reads SGHRS; CDR2 reads YFSETQ. The V end was cut by 1 base, the J end by 1 base, with 10 bases between. CDR3 amino acids: CASSLRDLGTDTQYF. DNA of the CDR3: TGCGCCAGCAGCTTGCGGGATCTAGGCACAGATACGCAGTATTTT.

V and J are TRBV4-2 and TRBJ2-1, with a tentative D call TRBD2 (5 bases). This CDR3 has 16 residues. Germline values: CDR1 LGHNA, CDR2 YNFKEQ. V shed 3 bases and J shed 0 bases, with 12 bases lying between them. The CDR3 protein is CASSHKTGSSYNEQFF. DNA of the CDR3: TGTGCCAGCAGCCATAAGACTGGGAGCTCCTACAATGAGCAGTTCTTC.

This rearrangement joins TRBV25-1 to TRBJ1-4; D unresolved. The germline CDR1 and CDR2 sequences are MGHDK and SYGVNS. Trimming cost V 2 bases and J 12 bases, with 10 bases left between them. The CDR3 is made up of 12 amino acids. DNA of the CDR3: TGTGCCAGCAGTGAAGGACTTAGGGAACTGTTTTTT. As protein: CASSEGLRELFF.

This chain connects TRBV4-2 to TRBJ2-7; D might be TRBD2 (7 bases). This CDR3 has 15 residues. Germline lookup yields CDR1 LGHNA and CDR2 YNFKEQ. V was pared by 0 bases and J by 0 bases, with 9 bases between. CDR3 bases: TGTGCCAGCAGCCAAGAGGGGGGGCCCTCCTACGAGCAGTACTTC. This encodes CASSQEGGPSYEQYF.

V is TRBV28 and J is TRBJ1-1; TRBD1 agrees at 9 bases. After removal of 6 bases from V and 1 base from J, the junction contained 3 bases not matched to a gene. The CDR3 has 14 amino acids. The germline gives CDR1 MDHEN, CDR2 SYDVKM. The CDR3 nucleotides read TGTGCCAGCAGAGGGACAGGGTCGAACACTGAAGCTTTCTTT. It codes for CASRGTGSNTEAFF.

Regarding this clone: A junction end diverges from the germline sequence, so it may reflect a read error. The chain combines TRBV7-9 with TRBJ1-2; D gene unclear. This CDR3 comprises 16 residues. The germline V gene has CDR1 SEHNR and CDR2 FQNEAQ (reference sequence). In DNA form, the CDR3 reads TGTTCCAGCAGCTTCGTTATCGGAATGCTCGGGGATGGCTACACCTTC. Protein sequence: CSSSFVIGMLGDGYTF.

The chain recombines TRBV18 with TRBJ1-1, with D tentatively TRBD1 (6 bases). Trimming removed 7 bases from V and 4 bases from J, with 16 bases in between. This CDR3 comprises 14 residues. Per germline, CDR1 KGHSH and CDR2 LQKENI. The CDR3 DNA is TGTGCCAGCTGGTCCGGGGGGGGCGGCACTGAAGCTTTCTTT. Protein: CASWSGGGGTEAFF.

The rearrangement joins TRBV20-1 to TRBJ1-2; no definite D call. V was clipped by 0 bases and J by 8 bases, with 7 bases between them. Looked up from germline, CDR1 is DFQATT and CDR2 is SNEGSKA (reference sequence). The CDR3 length is 11 residues. The CDR3 protein is CSARDSGGYTF. For the CDR3, the DNA is TGCAGTGCTAGAGATTCCGGGGGCTACACCTTC.

Notes on this clone: Distinct nucleotide sequences in the sample also encode this CDR3. The rearrangement joins TRBV30 to TRBJ1-2; D gene unclear. There are 12 residues in the CDR3. Germline values: CDR1 GTSNPN, CDR2 SVGIG (reference sequence). V was trimmed by 0 bases and J by 4 bases, leaving 6 bases between them. Here the CDR3 DNA reads TGTGCCTGGAGTGTATTGGCCTATGGCTACACCTTC. Protein sequence: CAWSVLAYGYTF.

The chain couples TRBV30 to TRBJ2-1, with 10 nucleotides matching TRBD2. This CDR3 spans 15 amino acids. The trim removed 3 bases at V and 8 bases at J, leaving 10 bases unmatched. From germline, CDR1 is GTSNPN and CDR2 SVGIG (reference sequence). CDR3 residues: CAWSPGTSVSDEQFF. The CDR3 DNA follows: TGTGCCTGGAGCCCCGGGACTAGCGTCTCGGATGAGCAGTTCTTC.

This sequence joins TRBV9 and TRBJ2-2, with TRBD1 as a possible D gene (6 bases). Between the trimmed V and J ends, which lost 4 bases and 6 bases, there was a span of 16 bases. Germline CDR1 and CDR2: SGDLS and YYNGEE. The CDR3 has 15 amino acids. CDR3 amino acids: CASSFRQVGSGELFF. CDR3 in DNA: TGTGCCAGCAGCTTCCGACAGGTGGGGTCCGGGGAGCTGTTTTTT.

This clone was counted a few times. CDR3 in amino acids: CASIETGTGNTIYF. The DNA for the CDR3 is TGTGCCAGCATAGAGACAGGGACTGGAAACACCATATATTTT. V and J are TRBV2 and TRBJ1-3; 7 nucleotides match TRBD1. Trimming removed 7 bases from V and 2 bases from J; junction bases left unmatched: 5. There are 14 residues in the CDR3. Germline CDR1 reads SNHLY; CDR2 reads FYNNEI. The full variable domain, completed using reference TRBV2 and TRBJ1-3, is EPEVTQTPSHQVTQMGQEVILRCVPISNHLYFYWYRQILGQKVEFLVSFYNNEISEKSEIFDDQFSVERPDGSNFTLKIRSTKLEDSAMYFCASIETGTGNTIYFGEGSWLTVV.

V and J are TRBV30 and TRBJ2-7, with 12 bases aligning to TRBD2. With V trimmed by 3 bases and J by 4 bases, 4 bases remained unmatched. The CDR3 spans 14 residues. Germline lookup yields CDR1 GTSNPN and CDR2 SVGIG (reference sequence). CDR3 amino acids: CAWRTSGGFYEQYF. CDR3 bases: TGTGCCTGGAGGACTAGCGGGGGTTTTTACGAGCAGTACTTC. Full variable domain (missing parts from reference TRBV30 and TRBJ2-7): SQTIHQWPATLVQPVGSPLSLECTVEGTSNPNLYWYRQAAGRGLQLLFYSVGIGQISSEVPQNLSASRPQDRQFILSSKKLLLSDSGFYLCAWRTSGGFYEQYFGPGTRLTVT.

V gene TRBV5-4 combines with J gene TRBJ2-7; D possibly corresponds to TRBD1 (5 bases). There are 14 residues in the CDR3. Per the germline V gene, CDR1 is SGHNT and CDR2 is YYREEE (reference sequence). V lost 0 bases to trimming and J lost 7 bases, with 14 bases between them. In DNA, the CDR3 is TGTGCCAGCAGCTTGGCCGGGTCAGGGTTAGAGCAGTACGTC. This sequence encodes CASSLAGSGLEQYV.

The chain couples TRBV27 to TRBJ2-4, with TRBD2 identical over 12 bases. The CDR3 is 19 residues long. Per germline, CDR1 MNHEY and CDR2 SMNVEV (reference sequence). The trim removed 0 bases at V and 2 bases at J, leaving 8 bases unmatched. The CDR3 nucleotides are TGTGCCAGCAGTTTATCGAGTCTAGCGGGGGGGCCTACCAAAAACATTCAGTACTTC. It yields the protein CASSLSSLAGGPTKNIQYF.

The chain couples TRBV6-1 to TRBJ2-6; a weak D match, TRBD2 (5 bases). CDR1 is MNHNS and CDR2 is SASEGT in the germline V gene. The CDR3 is made up of 17 amino acids. The ends were cut back, 4 bases at V and 0 bases at J, with 13 bases in the middle. CDR3 loop: CASSAQMRVSGANVLTF. The CDR3 nucleotides read TGTGCCAGCAGTGCACAAATGAGGGTCTCTGGGGCCAACGTCCTGACTTTC.

V gene TRBV20-1 combines with J gene TRBJ1-1; 7 positions match TRBD1. The V gene end was trimmed by 5 bases and the J gene end by 8 bases; junction bases not matched to a gene: 5. The V gene's germline CDR1 is DFQATT and CDR2 SNEGSKA (reference sequence). This CDR3 has 11 residues. The CDR3 spells CSARWDREAFF. Written as DNA, the CDR3 is TGCAGTGCTCGCTGGGACAGAGAAGCTTTCTTT.